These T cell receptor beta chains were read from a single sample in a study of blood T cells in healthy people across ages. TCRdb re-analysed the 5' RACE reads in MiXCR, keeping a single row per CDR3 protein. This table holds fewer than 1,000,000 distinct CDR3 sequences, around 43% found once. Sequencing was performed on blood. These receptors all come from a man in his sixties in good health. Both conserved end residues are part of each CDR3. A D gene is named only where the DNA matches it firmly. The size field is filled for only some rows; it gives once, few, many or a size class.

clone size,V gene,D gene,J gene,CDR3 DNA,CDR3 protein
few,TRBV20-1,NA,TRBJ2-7,TGCAGTGCTAGTTGGGGTAGCAGCTCCTACGAGCAGTACTTC,CSASWGSSSYEQYF
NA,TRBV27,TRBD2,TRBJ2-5,TGTGCCAGCACGGCGGGACTAGCGGCTAATGAGCAGTACTTC,CASTAGLAANEQYF
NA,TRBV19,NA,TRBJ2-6,TGTGCCAGTAGTATAGGAGCTAGCTCTGGGGCCAACGTCCTGACTTTC,CASSIGASSGANVLTF
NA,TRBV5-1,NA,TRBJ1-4,TGCGCCAGCAGCTTATCGTACATAGCAACTAATGAAAAACTGTTTTTT,CASSLSYIATNEKLFF
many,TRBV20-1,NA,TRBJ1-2,TGCAGTCCACTAGGGGGGGGCTATGGCTACACCTTC,CSPLGGGYGYTF
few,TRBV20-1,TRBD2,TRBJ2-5,TGCAGTGGCGGGGTAGCGGGTACCCCCCAAGAGACCCAGTACTTC,CSGGVAGTPQETQYF
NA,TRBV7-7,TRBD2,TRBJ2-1,TGTGCTAGCAGCTTAGGACTAGCGGGGGACGGTGAGCAGTTCTTC,CASSLGLAGDGEQFF
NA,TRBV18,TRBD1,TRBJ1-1,TGTGCCAGCTCCCCCGGGACAGGGATTATGAACACTGAAGCTTTCTTT,CASSPGTGIMNTEAFF
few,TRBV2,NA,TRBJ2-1,TGTGCCAGCAGTGTAGGGGAGAGCTCCTACAATGAGCAGTTCTTC,CASSVGESSYNEQFF
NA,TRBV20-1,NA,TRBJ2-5,TGCAGTGCTCGGGACGCCGGGGGACAAGAGACCCAGTACTTC,CSARDAGGQETQYF
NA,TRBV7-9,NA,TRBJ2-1,TGTGCCAGCAGCCAACAGGGTAGCTCCTACAATGAGCAGTTCTTC,CASSQQGSSYNEQFF
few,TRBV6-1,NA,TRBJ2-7,TGTGCCAGCTGGGGGACGGTCTCTAACGAGCAGTACTTC,CASWGTVSNEQYF
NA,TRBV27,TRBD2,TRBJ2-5,TGTGCCAGCAGTTTCGGGACTAGAAGTATAGAGACCCAGTACTTC,CASSFGTRSIETQYF
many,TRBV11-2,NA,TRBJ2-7,TGTGCCAGCAGTTATTACGAGCAGTACTTC,CASSYYEQYF
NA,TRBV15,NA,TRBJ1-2,TGTGCCACCAGCACTAGTCAGGCTGACTATGGCTACACCTTC,CATSTSQADYGYTF
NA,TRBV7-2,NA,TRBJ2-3,TGTGCCAGCGGTCGGACAGAGTTTTCAGATACGCAGTATTTT,CASGRTEFSDTQYF
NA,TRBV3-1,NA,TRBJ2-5,TGTGCCAGCAGCTTGAAGCGGAGCCAAGAGACCCAGTACTTC,CASSLKRSQETQYF
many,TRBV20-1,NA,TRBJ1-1,TGCAGTGCGTCTCGAAGTGGTAACACTGAAGCTTTCTTT,CSASRSGNTEAFF
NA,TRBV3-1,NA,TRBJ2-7,TGTGCCAGCAGCCAAGAACCATTGTCCTACGAGCAGTACTTC,CASSQEPLSYEQYF
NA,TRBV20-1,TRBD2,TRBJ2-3,TGCAGTGCTAGAGCCCCTGGACTAGTTTTTACAGATACGCAGTATTTT,CSARAPGLVFTDTQYF
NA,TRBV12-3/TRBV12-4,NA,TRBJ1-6,TGTGCCAGCAGGTCAGGGGATTGGAGCTCCTATAATTCACCCCTCCACTTT,CASRSGDWSSYNSPLHF
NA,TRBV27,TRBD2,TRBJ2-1,TGTGCCAGCAGCTCGGGAGGACACACGGTAGGCAATGAGCAGTTCTTC,CASSSGGHTVGNEQFF
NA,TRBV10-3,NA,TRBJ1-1,TGTGCCATCAGTGATATCCCTGGCACTGAAGCTTTCTTT,CAISDIPGTEAFF
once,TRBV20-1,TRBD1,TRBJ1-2,TGCAGTGCTAGGGGTGGGGACAGCTCTAACTATGGCTACACCTTC,CSARGGDSSNYGYTF
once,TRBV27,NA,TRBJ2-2,TGTGCCAGCAGTTTGGGGTATCCGAACACCGGGGAGCTGTTTTTT,CASSLGYPNTGELFF
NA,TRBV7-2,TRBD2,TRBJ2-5,TGTGCCAGCAGCTTGCTCACTAGAGCGGGGGGCCAAGAGACCCAGTACTTC,CASSLLTRAGGQETQYF
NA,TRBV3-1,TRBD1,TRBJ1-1,TGTGCCAGCAGCCGCCGGGACAGGGACGGCACTGAAGCTTTCTTT,CASSRRDRDGTEAFF
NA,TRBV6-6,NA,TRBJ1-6,TGTGCCAGCAGGGAAGGGAATTCACCCCTCCACTTT,CASREGNSPLHF
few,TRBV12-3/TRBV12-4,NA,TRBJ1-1,TGTGCCAGCAGTGAGGGGTCTCAGGGCACTGAAGCTTTCTTT,CASSEGSQGTEAFF
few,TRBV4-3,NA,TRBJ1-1,TGCGCCAGCAGCCAGCTAAAGAACACTGAAGCTTTCTTT,CASSQLKNTEAFF
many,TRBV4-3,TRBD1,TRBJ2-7,TGCGCCAGCAGCCAAGATTTAGGCAGGGGGCTCGAGCAGTACTTC,CASSQDLGRGLEQYF
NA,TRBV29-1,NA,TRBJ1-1,TGCAGCGTTGGTCTAACGAACACTGAAGCTTTCTTT,CSVGLTNTEAFF
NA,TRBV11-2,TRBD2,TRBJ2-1,TGTGCCAGCAGCTTAGGGGCCCCACTAGCGGGGGGCGACATCCCCTACAATGAGCAGTTCTTC,CASSLGAPLAGGDIPYNEQFF
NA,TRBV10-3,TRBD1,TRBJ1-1,TGTGCCATCAAAGGACAGGGGAGGTTGACTGAAGCTTTCTTT,CAIKGQGRLTEAFF
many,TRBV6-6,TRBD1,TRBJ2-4,TGTGCCAGCAGTTCAGGACAGGGGGCGCGGGAGCAGTACTTC,CASSSGQGAREQYF
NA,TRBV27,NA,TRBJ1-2,TGTGCCAGCAGCTTCCTCGTGATGGGGGGTAACTATGGCTACACCTTC,CASSFLVMGGNYGYTF
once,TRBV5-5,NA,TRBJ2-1,TGTGCCAGCAGCCAAACGGCCGGGACGCGGGAGCAGTTCTTC,CASSQTAGTREQFF
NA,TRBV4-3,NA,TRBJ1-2,TGCGCCAGCAGCCAAATGGGGGCTGCGGGCTATGGCTACACCTTC,CASSQMGAAGYGYTF
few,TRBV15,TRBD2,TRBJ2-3,TGTGCCACCGGGACTAGCGGGGGGTTAGATACGCAGTATTTT,CATGTSGGLDTQYF
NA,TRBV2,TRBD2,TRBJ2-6,TGTGCCAGCCGAGGGACTAGCGGGGGTAGCTCTGGGGCCAACGTCCTGACTTTC,CASRGTSGGSSGANVLTF
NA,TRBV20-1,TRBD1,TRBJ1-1,TGCAGTGCTAGAGTTGCCGGGACAGCCTACACTGAAGCTTTCTTT,CSARVAGTAYTEAFF
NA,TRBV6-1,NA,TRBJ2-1,TGTGCCAGCAGCCCTACCTGGATAGGGCACAATGAGCAGTTCTTC,CASSPTWIGHNEQFF
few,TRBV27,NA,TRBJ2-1,TGTGCCAGCAGTTCCCAGGACAGACCCTTAAACTCCTACAATGAGCAGTTCTTC,CASSSQDRPLNSYNEQFF
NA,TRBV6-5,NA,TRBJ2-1,TGTGCCAGCAGAAGGACAGATTACTACAATGAGCAGTTCTTC,CASRRTDYYNEQFF
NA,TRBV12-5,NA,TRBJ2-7,TGTGCTAGTGGTAGGACAGACTACTACGAGCAGTACTTC,CASGRTDYYEQYF
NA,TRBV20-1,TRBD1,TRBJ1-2,TGCAGTGCCGAAGACAGGGGTAGCTATGGCTACACCTTC,CSAEDRGSYGYTF
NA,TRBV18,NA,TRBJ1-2,TGTGCCAGCTCACCACCGGGGACAATTTATGGCTACACCTTC,CASSPPGTIYGYTF
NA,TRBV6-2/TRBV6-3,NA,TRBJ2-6,TGTGCCGCCAGTGCTGGGGCCAACGTCCTGACTTTC,CAASAGANVLTF